The 29 T cell receptor beta chains presented below share a single source sample, sequenced in a study of identical twins. TCRdb re-called the 5' RACE reads through MiXCR, storing one row per CDR3 protein. The sample contains about 720,000 distinct CDR3 sequences, roughly 18% of which appear only once. These data also formed part of another study, on T cells expressing NK-cell markers.

The sequencing sample was made of PBMCs. The receptor source for this set is a woman aged 18-30 years in good health.

This rearrangement joins TRBV29-1 to TRBJ1-5, with a tentative D call TRBD1 (6 bases). The V gene lost 7 bases and the J gene lost 4 bases, with 20 bases spanning the gap. Looked up from germline, CDR1 is SQVTM and CDR2 is ANQGSEA. This CDR3 is 15 amino acids long. CDR3 amino acids: CSATMTGGGNQPQHF. The CDR3 coding sequence is TGCAGCGCCACGATGACAGGCGGCGGGAATCAGCCCCAGCATTTT.

This clonotype showed up just a few times. The chain links TRBV20-1 to TRBJ2-2; TRBD2 might be the D (6 bases). V was trimmed by 2 bases and J by 5 bases, leaving 12 bases between them. Germline CDR1 DFQATT, CDR2 SNEGSKA (reference sequence). The CDR3 contains 14 residues. This chain's CDR3 is CSARKRSGTGELFF. The CDR3 DNA sequence: TGCAGTGCTAGAAAGCGCAGCGGGACCGGGGAGCTGTTTTTT.

The chain uses TRBV7-2 and TRBJ2-1; possibly TRBD2 for D (6 bases). Germline-derived CDR1 and CDR2 are SGHTA and FQGNSA. V was trimmed by 4 bases and J by 10 bases, leaving 11 bases between them. This CDR3 has 12 residues. CDR3 protein: CASSYAGREQFF. DNA for the CDR3: TGTGCCAGCAGCTACGCGGGGAGAGAGCAGTTCTTC.

In its sample, this clonotype was seen a few times. The chain uses TRBV6-1 and TRBJ1-4; D might be TRBD1 (5 bases). Between the trimmed V and J ends, which lost 5 bases and 8 bases, there was a span of 15 bases. The length of the CDR3 is 14 residues. The germline gives CDR1 MNHNS, CDR2 SASEGT. For the CDR3, the DNA is TGTGCCAGCAGTAAGGGCCTACCAGGGGAAAAACTGTTTTTT. This sequence encodes CASSKGLPGEKLFF.

The J gene is TRBJ2-7, the V gene TRBV6-1; D is unresolved. CDR3 length: 14 amino acids. The V gene's germline CDR1 is MNHNS and CDR2 SASEGT. Trimming shortened V by 6 bases and J by 3 bases, and 15 bases separated the two germline ends. CDR3 amino acids: CASSLTLRDYEQYF. The DNA for the CDR3 is TGTGCCAGCAGCCTGACTCTAAGGGACTACGAGCAGTACTTC.

The chain combines TRBV7-8 with TRBJ2-3; 9 bases are shared with TRBD2. This CDR3 is 16 amino acids long. Per germline, CDR1 SGHVS and CDR2 FQNEAQ. V was pared by 5 bases and J by 5 bases, with 11 bases of the junction left unmatched. The chain's CDR3 is CASSPRASGVVDTQYF. The DNA of the CDR3 is TGTGCCAGCAGCCCCCGGGCTAGCGGGGTAGTAGATACGCAGTATTTT.

The chain carries TRBV10-3 and TRBJ2-5; 9 bases align to TRBD1. Germline values: CDR1 ENHRY, CDR2 SYGVKD. Losses at the gene ends were 10 bases for V and 3 bases for J; bases not matched to a gene: 15. This CDR3 is 16 amino acids long. The CDR3 loop is CATSPPRTGAKETQYF. The CDR3 region has the DNA TGTGCCACTTCACCCCCCCGGACAGGGGCGAAAGAGACCCAGTACTTC.

In this sample, this clonotype turned up a few times. The chain recombines TRBV5-1 with TRBJ1-4; 8 bases are a match to TRBD1. The CDR3 is 15 residues long. V lost 2 bases to trimming and J lost 5 bases; unmatched junction nucleotides: 5. Germline V lookup: CDR1 SGHRS, CDR2 YFSETQ. The CDR3 loop is CASSFGTGRNEKLFF. DNA for the CDR3: TGCGCCAGCAGCTTCGGGACAGGCAGGAATGAAAAACTGTTTTTT.

This clonotype has more than one count but fewer than ten. The rearrangement links TRBV25-1 to TRBJ1-2, with D perhaps matching TRBD1 (5 bases). From germline, CDR1 is MGHDK and CDR2 SYGVNS. V was pared by 4 bases and J by 2 bases, with 11 bases between. The CDR3 loop spans 14 amino acids. The DNA of the CDR3 is TGTGCCAGCAGTGTGAACAGGCTGAACTATGGCTACACCTTC. It codes for CASSVNRLNYGYTF.

The chain links TRBV5-1 to TRBJ2-1, with D possibly being TRBD1 or TRBD2 (5 bases each). The CDR3 covers 17 residues. Germline lookup yields CDR1 SGHRS and CDR2 YFSETQ. V lost 5 bases and J 0 bases, leaving 18 bases between the germline ends. CDR3 coding DNA: TGCGCCAGCAGTCGGACTGGGACGGACAACTCCTACAATGAGCAGTTCTTC. This encodes CASSRTGTDNSYNEQFF.

This clonotype was seen repeatedly, ten times or more. The J gene is TRBJ2-7, the V gene TRBV7-9; the match to TRBD1 covers 8 bases. With V trimmed by 1 base and J by 2 bases, 1 base remained unmatched. There are 14 residues in the CDR3. Germline lookup yields CDR1 SEHNR and CDR2 FQNEAQ (reference sequence). In nucleotides, the CDR3 is TGTGCCAGCAGCTTAGGGGGACAGGCCTACGAGCAGTACTTC. Translation gives CASSLGGQAYEQYF.

This clonotype has at least ten counts. This sequence joins TRBV7-9 and TRBJ2-2; D remains ambiguous. CDR3 size: 13 residues. V was shortened by 4 bases and J by 0 bases, with 3 bases between the two germline ends. In germline, CDR1 is SEHNR, CDR2 FQNEAQ (reference sequence). CDR3 sequence reads: CASSSPNTGELFF. DNA for the CDR3: TGTGCCAGCAGCTCGCCGAACACCGGGGAGCTGTTTTTT.

This clonotype has just a few counts. The chain is built from TRBV6-1 and TRBJ1-6; TRBD1 matches at 8 bases. CDR3 length: 14 residues. Germline lookup yields CDR1 MNHNS and CDR2 SASEGT. V trimming: 6 bases; J trimming: 10 bases; junction bases outside the gene matches: 8. This CDR3 is CASRETGVISPLHF. CDR3 bases: TGTGCCAGCAGGGAGACAGGGGTGATCTCACCCCTCCACTTT.

This clonotype was found a few times. The chain uses TRBV12-3 or TRBV12-4 and TRBJ1-1, with D maybe TRBD1 (5 bases). The CDR3 runs 14 residues. Trimming took off 3 bases at V and 4 bases at J, with 12 bases between the two ends. CDR3: CASSFTGGSTEAFF. The CDR3 DNA reads as TGTGCCAGCAGTTTTACAGGCGGGAGCACTGAAGCTTTCTTT.

This clonotype was observed at least ten times. CDR3 coding DNA: TGTGCCAGCAGTCCCTGGGACAGGGGGCGCGGTACTGAAGCTTTCTTT. As protein: CASSPWDRGRGTEAFF. The chain joins TRBV12-3 or TRBV12-4 to TRBJ1-1, with 12 bases identical to TRBD1. The CDR3 is made up of 16 amino acids. The ends lost 5 bases at V and 5 bases at J; junction bases unmatched: 9.

This rearrangement joins TRBV27 to TRBJ1-4; 9 bases fit TRBD1. This CDR3 has 14 residues. Germline V gives CDR1 MNHEY, CDR2 SMNVEV (reference sequence). Germline trimming cut 3 bases from V and 7 bases from J; bases unmatched to any gene: 3. This chain's CDR3 is CASSFVGQGEKLFF. For the CDR3, the DNA is TGTGCCAGCAGTTTCGTGGGACAGGGTGAAAAACTGTTTTTT.

Only one count was recorded for this clonotype. The chain combines TRBV20-1 with TRBJ2-5, with 9 bases identical to TRBD2. V shed 5 bases, J shed 5 bases, and the junction held 9 bases outside the gene matches. Germline loops: CDR1 DFQATT, CDR2 SNEGSKA (reference sequence). This CDR3 is 14 amino acids long. The CDR3 reads CSARAGGGGETQYF. The CDR3 DNA reads TGCAGTGCTCGAGCGGGAGGAGGGGGGGAGACCCAGTACTTC.

V usage is TRBV30 and J usage is TRBJ2-3; the match to TRBD2 covers 7 bases. V gave up 2 bases and J gave up 8 bases; unmatched junction bases: 7. This CDR3 is 13 amino acids long. Germline CDR1 GTSNPN, CDR2 SVGIG (reference sequence). This CDR3 is CAWSRAGEGTQYF. CDR3 sequence (DNA): TGTGCCTGGAGTCGGGCTGGGGAGGGTACGCAGTATTTT.

This clonotype was counted a few times. The CDR3 DNA reads TGTGCCAAGACGACAGGGGACAACCAAGAGACCCAGTACTTC. Its translation: CAKTTGDNQETQYF. This chain uses TRBV2 with TRBJ2-5; TRBD1 aligns across 8 bases. Germline assignment: CDR1 SNHLY and CDR2 FYNNEI. The CDR3 length is 14 residues. Trimming removed 10 bases from V and 0 bases from J; junction bases left unmatched: 7.

This sequence joins TRBV5-4 and TRBJ2-1, with D possibly matching TRBD2 (6 bases). V lost 3 bases to trimming and J lost 8 bases, with 12 bases between them. The CDR3 extends over 13 amino acids. Germline CDR1 and CDR2: SGHNT and YYREEE (reference sequence). This CDR3 reads CASSSGLYDEQFF. Written as DNA, the CDR3 is TGTGCCAGCAGCTCGGGACTTTACGATGAGCAGTTCTTC.

V and J are TRBV15 and TRBJ2-7; the D gene could be TRBD1 or TRBD2 (5 bases each). Germline CDR1 LNHNV, CDR2 YYDKDF (reference sequence). The CDR3 sequence is 13 residues long. V was clipped by 8 bases and J by 3 bases, with 14 bases between them. CDR3 region: CATEGQGNYEQYF. The CDR3 region has the DNA TGTGCCACCGAGGGGCAGGGCAACTACGAGCAGTACTTC.

This clonotype turned up a few times. The chain has TRBV5-1 and TRBJ2-1; 13 bases match TRBD2. This CDR3 region has 15 residues. The trim removed 0 bases at V and 10 bases at J, leaving 4 bases unmatched. Germline CDR1 and CDR2: SGHRS and YFSETQ. The CDR3 spells CASSLELAGGFEQFF. The DNA for the CDR3 is TGCGCCAGCAGCTTGGAACTAGCGGGAGGGTTCGAGCAGTTCTTC.

The CDR3 DNA reads as TGCAGTGCTATCGAGCGGGGGGTCTACAATGAGCAGTTCTTC. This translates into CSAIERGVYNEQFF. V usage is TRBV20-1 and J usage is TRBJ2-1; 9 bases line up with TRBD2. After removal of 4 bases from V and 3 bases from J, the junction contained 4 bases not matched to a gene. The germline gives CDR1 DFQATT, CDR2 SNEGSKA (reference sequence). The CDR3 sequence is 14 residues long.

In its sample, this clonotype was seen many times. The chain carries TRBV5-1 and TRBJ1-5, with unresolved D. V dropped 0 bases and J dropped 6 bases, with 7 bases sitting between them. CDR1 and CDR2 from the germline V gene are SGHRS and YFSETQ. CDR3 size: 13 residues. This CDR3 is CASSLALGQPQHF. CDR3 sequence (DNA): TGCGCCAGCAGCTTGGCCCTGGGTCAGCCCCAGCATTTT.

This clonotype was recorded at least ten times. This chain uses TRBV6-5 with TRBJ2-1, with D possibly matching TRBD1 (6 bases). V lost 4 bases and J lost 4, with 11 bases in between. Germline V gene data show CDR1 as MNHEY and CDR2 as SVGAGI. This CDR3 is 14 amino acids long. The CDR3 nucleotides read TGTGCCAGCAGTTTCAAGACAGGTTACAATGAGCAGTTCTTC. It translates to CASSFKTGYNEQFF.

This clonotype has a handful of counts. CDR3 loop: CASSFLTQGNEQFF. DNA for the CDR3: TGCGCCAGCAGCTTTCTAACGCAGGGCAATGAGCAGTTCTTC. The chain is built from TRBV5-1 and TRBJ2-1, with D perhaps TRBD1 (5 bases). This CDR3 spans 14 amino acids. Trimming left V 2 bases short and J 6 bases short, with 12 bases between. The germline gives CDR1 SGHRS, CDR2 YFSETQ.

The rearrangement uses TRBV6-1 and TRBJ1-2; D gene unclear. Trimming removed 4 bases at V and 0 bases at J, with 9 bases between. Germline values: CDR1 MNHNS, CDR2 SASEGT. The CDR3 length is 14 residues. CDR3 residues: CASSVGGANYGYTF. As DNA, the CDR3 is TGTGCCAGCAGTGTTGGAGGAGCTAACTATGGCTACACCTTC.

V is TRBV11-3 and J is TRBJ2-1; 8 bases fit TRBD2. The CDR3 runs to 16 residues. V was pared by 4 bases and J by 0 bases, with 5 bases of the junction left unmatched. Germline-derived CDR1 and CDR2 are SGHNT and YENEEA. The CDR3, as DNA: TGTGCCAGCAGCTCGGAGCGGGGGAGCTCCTACAATGAGCAGTTCTTC. Translating it yields CASSSERGSSYNEQFF. Full variable domain (rest looked up from reference TRBV11-3 and TRBJ2-1): EAGVVQSPRYKIIEKKQPVAFWCNPISGHNTLYWYLQNLGQGPELLIRYENEEAVDDSQLPKDRFSAERLKGVDSTLKIQPAELGDSAVYLCASSSERGSSYNEQFFGPGTRLTVL.

The V and J genes are TRBV12-3 or TRBV12-4 and TRBJ1-4, with a tentative D call TRBD1 (5 bases). The V end was cut by 5 bases, the J end by 7 bases, with 20 bases between. The CDR3 totals 16 residues. The CDR3 DNA is TGTGCCAGCAGTCCCACCCTGGGGGGTAGGAGTGAAAAACTGTTTTTT. Its protein product is CASSPTLGGRSEKLFF.